Below are 5 T cell receptor beta chains sequenced from a single sample in a study of shared clonotypes between healthy human individuals. Profiled with immunoSEQ multiplex PCR; TCRdb holds only in-frame clones, not every one. Of about 2 million clones in the sample, 95% were seen once. Sequencing was done on a sample of naive CD4+ T cells sorted from blood. Subset described: CD45RA+ positively selected. The receptor set was obtained from a man aged 18 to 30 in good health.

The chain links TRBV7-6 to TRBJ2-3; TRBD2 aligns across 14 bases. The CDR3 covers 16 residues. The germline CDR1 and CDR2 sequences are SGHVS and FNYEAQ. The V and J ends lost 3 bases and 5 bases, in that order; junction bases with no gene match: 4. The CDR3: CASSFSGLAGVDTQYF. CDR3 DNA: TGTGCCAGCAGCTTTTCGGGACTAGCGGGAGTAGATACGCAGTATTTT.

The gene calls are TRBV6-1 and TRBJ1-5; unclear D gene. The germline V and J ends were trimmed by 0 bases and 4 bases, with 10 bases remaining between them. The CDR3 spans 15 residues. Germline V gene lookup returns CDR1 MNHNS and CDR2 SASEGT. The DNA of the CDR3 is TGTGCCAGCAGTGAAGCTTGGACCGTAAATCAGCCCCAGCATTTT. Translated, it gives CASSEAWTVNQPQHF.

The V call is TRBV5-4, the J call TRBJ2-7; the match to TRBD2 covers 12 bases. Germline CDR1 reads SGHNT; CDR2 reads YYREEE (reference sequence). This CDR3 is built from 15 residues. V was pared by 5 bases and J by 5 bases, with 8 bases of the junction left unmatched. The CDR3 loop reads CASRKGLAGSDEQYF. In DNA, the CDR3 is TGTGCCAGCAGGAAAGGACTAGCGGGATCTGACGAGCAGTACTTC.

The chain joins TRBV10-2 to TRBJ2-3, with D unclear. Germline V gene data show CDR1 as WSHSY and CDR2 as SAAADI. The CDR3 has 15 amino acids. The V end was cut by 0 bases, the J end by 0 bases, with 7 bases between. The CDR3 here is CASSESLTSTDTQYF. The DNA of the CDR3 is TGCGCCAGCAGTGAGTCTTTGACCAGCACAGATACGCAGTATTTT.

The chain couples TRBV18 to TRBJ2-3, with a weak D call TRBD2 (5 bases). Trimming took 5 bases from V and 1 from J, leaving 16 bases between them. The CDR3 is 16 residues long. Germline lookup yields CDR1 KGHSH and CDR2 LQKENI. The CDR3 bases are TGTGCCAGCTCAAACCCCCGGGGAATTGGCACAGATACGCAGTATTTT. Protein sequence: CASSNPRGIGTDTQYF.